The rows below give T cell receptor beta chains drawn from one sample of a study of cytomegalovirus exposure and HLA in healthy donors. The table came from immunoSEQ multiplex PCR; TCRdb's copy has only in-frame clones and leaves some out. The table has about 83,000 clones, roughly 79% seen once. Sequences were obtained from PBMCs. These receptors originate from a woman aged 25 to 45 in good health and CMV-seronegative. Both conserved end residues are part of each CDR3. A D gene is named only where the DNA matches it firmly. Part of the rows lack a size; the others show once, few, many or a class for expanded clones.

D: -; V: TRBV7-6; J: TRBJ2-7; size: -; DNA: TGTGCCAGCAGCTTAGGACAAGGGGGCGAGCAGTACTTC; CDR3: CASSLGQGGEQYF
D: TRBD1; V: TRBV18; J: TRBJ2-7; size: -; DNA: TGTGCCAGCTCACGGGACAGGGGCTCCTACGAGCAGTACTTC; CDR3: CASSRDRGSYEQYF
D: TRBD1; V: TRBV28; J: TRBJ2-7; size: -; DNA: TGTGCCAGTCACCCTTCCGGGACAGACTCCTACGAGCAGTACTTC; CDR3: CASHPSGTDSYEQYF
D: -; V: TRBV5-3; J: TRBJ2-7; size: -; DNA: TGTGCCAGAAGCACCGAAGCGAGACAGAGCTCCTACGAGCAGTACTTC; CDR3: CARSTEARQSSYEQYF
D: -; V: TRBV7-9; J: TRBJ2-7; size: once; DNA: TGTGCCAGCAGCGCCCCGACAGAGGTACAACCCCTTTACGAGCAGTACTTC; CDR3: CASSAPTEVQPLYEQYF
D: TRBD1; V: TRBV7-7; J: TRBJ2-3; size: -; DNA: TGTGCTAGCAGCGTTACAGGGGGATCAGATACGCAGTATTTT; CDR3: CASSVTGGSDTQYF
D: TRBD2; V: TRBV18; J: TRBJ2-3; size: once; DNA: TGTGCCAGCTCACCACTTGGGACTAGCGGGAGCCCCACAGATACGCAGTATTTT; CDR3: CASSPLGTSGSPTDTQYF
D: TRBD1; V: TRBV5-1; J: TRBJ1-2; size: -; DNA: TGCGCCAGCAGCTTGGGGGACAGTAATTATGGCTACACCTTC; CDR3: CASSLGDSNYGYTF
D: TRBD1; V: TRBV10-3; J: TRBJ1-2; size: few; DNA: TGTGCCATCATGGGGACAGGGATGAACTATGGCTACACCTTC; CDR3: CAIMGTGMNYGYTF
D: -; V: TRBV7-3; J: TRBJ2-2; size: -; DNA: TGTGCCAGCAGCCGAATGGGGGGAGGCGACACCGGGGAGCTGTTTTTT; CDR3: CASSRMGGGDTGELFF
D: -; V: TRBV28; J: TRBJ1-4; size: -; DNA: TGTGCCAGCAGCCGGGTTTGGCCGGGTAATGAAAAACTGTTTTTT; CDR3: CASSRVWPGNEKLFF
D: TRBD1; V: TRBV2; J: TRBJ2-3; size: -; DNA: TGTGCCAGCAGTAAAGGGACAGGGGGGTATTTT; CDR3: CASSKGTGGYF
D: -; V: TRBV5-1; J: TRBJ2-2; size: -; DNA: TGCGCCAGCAGCCCTACTAAGGGGGAGCTGTTTTTT; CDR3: CASSPTKGELFF
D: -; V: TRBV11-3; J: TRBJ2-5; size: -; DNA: TGTGCCAGCAGCCCTGGGGGGTCTGAGACCCAGTACTTC; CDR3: CASSPGGSETQYF
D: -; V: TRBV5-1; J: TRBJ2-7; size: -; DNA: TGCGCCAGCAGCTTGACAGTCCCCCTAACCTACGAGCAGTACTTC; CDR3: CASSLTVPLTYEQYF
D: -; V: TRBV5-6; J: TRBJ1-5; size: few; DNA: TGTGCCAGCAGCTTGGGACACCATGGGAATCAGCCCCAGCATTTT; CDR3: CASSLGHHGNQPQHF
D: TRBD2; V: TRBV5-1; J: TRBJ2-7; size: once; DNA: TGCGCCAGCCGTTGGACTAGCGGTACCTACGAGCAGTACTTC; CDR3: CASRWTSGTYEQYF
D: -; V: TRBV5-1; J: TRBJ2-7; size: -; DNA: TGCGCCAGCAGCTTGGATACAGGCGGGGCCTACGAGCAGTACTTC; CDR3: CASSLDTGGAYEQYF
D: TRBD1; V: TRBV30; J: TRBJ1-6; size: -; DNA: TGTGCCTGGAGTTTAGGGACAGGGGGACCCCTCCACTTT; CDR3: CAWSLGTGGPLHF
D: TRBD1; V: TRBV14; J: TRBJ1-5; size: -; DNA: TGTGCCAGCAGCCAAGCGAAGGGCTATAGCGGTACAGGGGGCGGTCAGCCCCAGCATTTT; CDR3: CASSQAKGYSGTGGGQPQHF
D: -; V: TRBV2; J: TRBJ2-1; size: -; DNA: TGTGCCAGCAGTGAAGGTCGTAGCTCCTACAATGAGCAGTTCTTC; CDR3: CASSEGRSSYNEQFF
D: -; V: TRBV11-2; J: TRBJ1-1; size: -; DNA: TGTGCCAGCAGCTCCACAGGGAAGAACACTGAAGCTTTCTTT; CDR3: CASSSTGKNTEAFF
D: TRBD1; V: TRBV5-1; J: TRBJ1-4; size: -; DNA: TGCGCCAGCAACCCGGGACAGGGCGCTGAAAAACTGTTTTTT; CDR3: CASNPGQGAEKLFF
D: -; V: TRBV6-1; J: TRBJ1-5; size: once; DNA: TGTGCCAGCAGTGAAGCAATATCGGGTTGGGATCAGCCCCAGCATTTT; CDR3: CASSEAISGWDQPQHF
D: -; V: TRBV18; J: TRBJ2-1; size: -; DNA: TGTGCCAGCTCACCAGGGCGGGGTGAGCAGTTCTTC; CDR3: CASSPGRGEQFF
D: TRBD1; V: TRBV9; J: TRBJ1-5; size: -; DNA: TGTGCCAGCAGCGCGACGGGACAGGGACGCAATCAGCCCCAGCATTTT; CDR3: CASSATGQGRNQPQHF
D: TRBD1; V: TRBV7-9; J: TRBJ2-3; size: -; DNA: TGTGCCAGCAGCTTAGGACGACAGGGGGCAGATACGCAGTATTTT; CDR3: CASSLGRQGADTQYF
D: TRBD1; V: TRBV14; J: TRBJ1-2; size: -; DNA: TGTGCCAGCAGCCATCGGACAGGGAACTATGGCTACACCTTC; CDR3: CASSHRTGNYGYTF
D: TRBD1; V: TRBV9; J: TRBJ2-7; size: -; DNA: TGTGCCAGCAGTCCCGGGACAGGTAGCTCCTACGAGCAGTACTTC; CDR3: CASSPGTGSSYEQYF